A single sample is the source of the 13 T cell receptor beta chains below, sequenced in a study of blood T cell repertoires in COVID-19. The assay was immunoSEQ multiplex PCR, and TCRdb's table has in-frame clones only and misses some. The data contain roughly 110,000 clones, roughly 90% of them singletons. The material sequenced was peripheral blood. These receptor sequences come from a human donor with acute or convalescent COVID-19. The donor label of this sample is uncertain.

The CDR3 sequence: CASSQGPASNNSPLHF. CDR3 in DNA: TGCGCCAGCAGCCAAGGCCCAGCGTCCAATAATTCACCCCTCCACTTT. The chain couples TRBV4-3 to TRBJ1-6, with unresolved D. This CDR3 contains 16 residues. From germline, CDR1 is LGHNA and CDR2 YSLEER. Trimming stripped 1 base from V and 5 bases from J, with 12 bases between.

This sequence joins TRBV20-1 and TRBJ2-3; no definite D call. CDR1 and CDR2 from the germline V gene are DFQATT and SNEGSKA (reference sequence). The CDR3 spans 11 residues. The ends were cut back, 5 bases at V and 6 bases at J, with 9 bases in the middle. The chain's CDR3 is CSAPWSDTQYF. The CDR3 DNA reads as TGCAGTGCTCCGTGGAGCGATACGCAGTATTTT.

The chain has TRBV18 and TRBJ2-1; TRBD2 aligns across 13 bases. The length of the CDR3 is 15 residues. J lost 9 bases, V lost 3 bases, and 5 bases had no gene match. Germline loops: CDR1 KGHSH, CDR2 LQKENI. The CDR3 spells CASSPGLAGDGEQFF. CDR3 DNA: TGTGCCAGCTCACCTGGACTAGCGGGAGATGGTGAGCAGTTCTTC. The whole variable domain, filled in from reference TRBV18 and TRBJ2-1, reads NAGVMQNPRHLVRRRGQEARLRCSPMKGHSHVYWYRQLPEEGLKFMVYLQKENIIDESGMPKERFSAEFPKEGPSILRIQQVVRGDSAAYFCASSPGLAGDGEQFFGPGTRLTVL.

The genes are TRBV6-5 and TRBJ1-4; D is perhaps TRBD1 (5 bases). Germline V gene sequence: CDR1 MNHEY, CDR2 SVGAGI. The V and J ends lost 6 bases and 4 bases respectively, with 15 bases between them. The CDR3 runs 15 residues. DNA of the CDR3: TGTGCCAGCAGGGGGCACGCCCCACTTAATGAAAAACTGTTTTTT. The encoded protein is CASRGHAPLNEKLFF.

The gene calls are TRBV19 and TRBJ1-5; no definite D call. Trimming took off 5 bases at V and 0 bases at J, with 11 bases between the two ends. Germline V gene lookup returns CDR1 LNHDA and CDR2 SQIVND (reference sequence). The CDR3 sequence is 15 residues long. The CDR3 is CASSLLLLSNQPQHF. CDR3 in DNA: TGTGCCAGTAGTCTTCTTTTACTTAGCAATCAGCCCCAGCATTTT.

This clone appeared a single time. Other DNA sequences within the sample encode an identical CDR3. The chain combines TRBV28 with TRBJ1-1; 8 positions agree with TRBD1. The germline gives CDR1 MDHEN, CDR2 SYDVKM. The CDR3 runs to 15 residues. The trim removed 2 bases at V and 1 base at J, leaving 3 bases unmatched. CDR3 nucleotide sequence: TGTGCCAGCAGTTTACTCGGACAGGGGAACACTGAAGCTTTCTTT. Its translation: CASSLLGQGNTEAFF.

This clone turned up a few times. The V call is TRBV7-3, the J call TRBJ2-7; 7 nucleotides agree with TRBD1. V trimming: 5 bases; J trimming: 6 bases; junction bases outside the gene matches: 7. The CDR3 runs 13 residues. CDR1 SGHTA and CDR2 FQGTGA come from the germline V gene. The CDR3 sequence: CASSPDRVSEQYF. The CDR3 nucleotides read TGTGCCAGCAGCCCAGACAGGGTGTCCGAGCAGTACTTC.

The CDR3 DNA reads as TGTGCCAGCAGCCAAGATCGAAGGGGACTAAGCGGCTACACCTTC. Protein sequence: CASSQDRRGLSGYTF. The rearrangement uses TRBV4-2 and TRBJ1-2; TRBD1 is a possible D gene (5 bases). Deletions cut 0 bases from V and 8 bases from J, with 16 bases between. The CDR3 covers 15 residues. Per germline, CDR1 LGHNA and CDR2 YNFKEQ.

This rearrangement joins TRBV7-3 to TRBJ1-1; weak D call: TRBD1 (5 bases). V was trimmed by 3 bases and J by 0 bases, leaving 8 bases between them. CDR1 and CDR2 (germline): SGHTA, FQGTGA. This CDR3 contains 14 residues. DNA for the CDR3: TGTGCCAGCAGCTTTGACAGCATGAACACTGAAGCTTTCTTT. Translation gives CASSFDSMNTEAFF.

V and J are TRBV5-6 and TRBJ1-1; tentative D call: TRBD1 (6 bases). Trimming left V 0 bases short and J 11 bases short, with 23 bases between. The germline CDR1 and CDR2 sequences are SGHDT and YYEEEE. The CDR3 is 16 residues long. The CDR3 nucleotides read TGTGCCAGCAGCTTGGTTGCGGGGGCCGGTGGGATTATGGCTTTCTTT. This codes for CASSLVAGAGGIMAFF.

This chain connects TRBV30 to TRBJ1-2; TRBD1 is a possible D gene (6 bases). V was trimmed by 3 bases and J by 7 bases, leaving 15 bases between them. This CDR3 region has 13 residues. Germline values: CDR1 GTSNPN, CDR2 SVGIG (reference sequence). The CDR3 region is CAWRAPGVTGYTF. CDR3 in DNA: TGTGCCTGGAGGGCGCCAGGGGTTACTGGCTACACCTTC.

As regards this clone: The sample holds other DNA sequences that translate to the same CDR3. The gene calls are TRBV18 and TRBJ2-1; D is possibly TRBD2 (5 bases). Trimming cost V 3 bases and J 8 bases, with 11 bases left between them. Germline CDR1 and CDR2: KGHSH and LQKENI. The CDR3 is made up of 13 amino acids. The CDR3 protein is CASSPRGRDEQFF. The CDR3 DNA reads as TGTGCCAGCTCACCCCGGGGTCGGGATGAGCAGTTCTTC.

The rearrangement uses TRBV28 and TRBJ1-2, with TRBD1 matching 10 bases. Germline V gene lookup returns CDR1 MDHEN and CDR2 SYDVKM. V was pared by 5 bases and J by 5 bases, with 11 bases of the junction left unmatched. The CDR3 sequence is 16 residues long. The CDR3 loop is CASSLFMGQGPYGYTF. In nucleotides, the CDR3 is TGTGCCAGCAGTCTCTTCATGGGACAGGGGCCATATGGCTACACCTTC.